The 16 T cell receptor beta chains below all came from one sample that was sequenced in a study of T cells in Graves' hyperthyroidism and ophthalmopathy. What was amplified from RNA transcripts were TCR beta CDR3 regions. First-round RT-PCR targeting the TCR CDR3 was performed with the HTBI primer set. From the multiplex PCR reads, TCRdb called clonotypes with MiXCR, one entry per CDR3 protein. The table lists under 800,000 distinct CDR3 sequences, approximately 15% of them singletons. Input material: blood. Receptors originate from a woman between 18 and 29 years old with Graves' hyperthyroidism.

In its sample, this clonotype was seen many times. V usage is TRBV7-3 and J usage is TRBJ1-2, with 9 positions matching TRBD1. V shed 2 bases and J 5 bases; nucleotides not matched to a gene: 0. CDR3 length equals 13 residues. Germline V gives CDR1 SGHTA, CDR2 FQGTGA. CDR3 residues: CASSLGQGYGYTF. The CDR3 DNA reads TGTGCCAGCAGCTTAGGACAGGGGTATGGCTACACCTTC.

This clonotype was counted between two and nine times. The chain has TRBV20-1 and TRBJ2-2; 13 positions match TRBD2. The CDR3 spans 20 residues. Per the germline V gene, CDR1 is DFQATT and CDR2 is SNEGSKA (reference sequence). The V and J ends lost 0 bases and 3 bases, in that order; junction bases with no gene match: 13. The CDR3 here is CSARDHSRTSGRDYTGELFF. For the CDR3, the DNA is TGCAGTGCTAGAGATCATTCCCGGACTAGCGGGAGAGACTACACCGGGGAGCTGTTTTTT.

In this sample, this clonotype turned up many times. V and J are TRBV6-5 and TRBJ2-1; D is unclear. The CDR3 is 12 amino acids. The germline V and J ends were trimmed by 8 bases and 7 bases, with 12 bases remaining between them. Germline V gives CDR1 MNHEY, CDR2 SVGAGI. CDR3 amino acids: CASSYLGNEQFF. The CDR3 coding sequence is TGTGCCAGCTCCTACCTTGGTAATGAGCAGTTCTTC.

The DNA of the CDR3 is TGTGCCTCATCGGGCCCTGCTGAAGCTTTCTTT. The encoded protein is CASSGPAEAFF. The V gene is TRBV7-9, the J gene TRBJ1-1; the D is unclear. V was clipped by 11 bases and J by 6 bases, with 13 bases between them. CDR1 and CDR2 from the germline V gene are SEHNR and FQNEAQ (reference sequence). The CDR3 has 11 amino acids.

CDR3: CASSVLTGLGYTF. CDR3 coding DNA: TGTGCCAGCAGCGTACTGACAGGGCTCGGCTACACCTTC. The gene calls are TRBV9 and TRBJ1-2, with TRBD1 matching over 7 bases. Germline V lookup: CDR1 SGDLS, CDR2 YYNGEE. CDR3 length: 13 amino acids. Trimming at V came to 1 base and at J to 8 bases, leaving 5 bases not matched to a gene.

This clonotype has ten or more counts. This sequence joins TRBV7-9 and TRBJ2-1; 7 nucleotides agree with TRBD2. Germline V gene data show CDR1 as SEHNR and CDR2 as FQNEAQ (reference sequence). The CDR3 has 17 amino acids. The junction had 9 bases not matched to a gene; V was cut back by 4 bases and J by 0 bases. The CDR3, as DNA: TGTGCCAGCAGCTATCGTGACGGCGGGAGCTCCTACAATGAGCAGTTCTTC. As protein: CASSYRDGGSSYNEQFF.

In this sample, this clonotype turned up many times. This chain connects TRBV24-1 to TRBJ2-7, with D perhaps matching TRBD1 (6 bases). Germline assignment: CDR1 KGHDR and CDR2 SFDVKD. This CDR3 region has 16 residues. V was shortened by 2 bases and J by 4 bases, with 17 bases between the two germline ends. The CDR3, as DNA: TGTGCCACCAGTGATTCGCAGGGGTCCGGGTTGTACGAGCAGTACTTC. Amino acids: CATSDSQGSGLYEQYF.

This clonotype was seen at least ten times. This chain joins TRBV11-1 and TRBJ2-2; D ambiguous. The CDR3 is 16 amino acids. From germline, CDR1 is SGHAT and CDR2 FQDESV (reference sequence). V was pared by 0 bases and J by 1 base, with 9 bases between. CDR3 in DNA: TGTGCCAGCAGCTTAGCGTCGGCAGGGAACACCGGGGAGCTGTTTTTT. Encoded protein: CASSLASAGNTGELFF.

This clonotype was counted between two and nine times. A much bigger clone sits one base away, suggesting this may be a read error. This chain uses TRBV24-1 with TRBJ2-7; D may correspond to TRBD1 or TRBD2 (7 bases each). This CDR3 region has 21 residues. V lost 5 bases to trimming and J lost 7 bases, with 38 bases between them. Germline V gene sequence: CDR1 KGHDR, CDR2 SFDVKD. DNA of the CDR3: TGTGCCACCAGTGTTAGGGGGGTCGGGACAGCCACCCAGACTAGCCACAATGAGCAGTACTTC. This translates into CATSVRGVGTATQTSHNEQYF.

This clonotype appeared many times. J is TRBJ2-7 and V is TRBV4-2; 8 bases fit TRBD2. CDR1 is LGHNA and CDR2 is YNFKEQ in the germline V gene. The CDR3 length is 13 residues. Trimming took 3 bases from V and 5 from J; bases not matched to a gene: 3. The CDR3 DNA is TGTGCCAGCAGCCAGGGGGGACTAGACGAGCAGTACTTC. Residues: CASSQGGLDEQYF.

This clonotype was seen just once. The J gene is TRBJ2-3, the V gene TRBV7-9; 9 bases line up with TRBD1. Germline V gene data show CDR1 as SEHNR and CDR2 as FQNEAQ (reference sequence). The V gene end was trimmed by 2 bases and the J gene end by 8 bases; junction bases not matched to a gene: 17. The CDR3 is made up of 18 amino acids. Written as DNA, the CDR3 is TGTGCCAGCAGCTTACCCGATGCGGGACAGGGTAGCGTTGGTACGCAGTATTTT. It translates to CASSLPDAGQGSVGTQYF.

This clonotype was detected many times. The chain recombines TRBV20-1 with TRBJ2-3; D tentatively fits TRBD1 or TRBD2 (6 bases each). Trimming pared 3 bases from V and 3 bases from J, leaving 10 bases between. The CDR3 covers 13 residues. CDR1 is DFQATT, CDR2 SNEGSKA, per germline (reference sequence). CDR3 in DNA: TGCAGTGCTAGGGAGGGGGTTACAGATACGCAGTATTTT. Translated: CSAREGVTDTQYF.

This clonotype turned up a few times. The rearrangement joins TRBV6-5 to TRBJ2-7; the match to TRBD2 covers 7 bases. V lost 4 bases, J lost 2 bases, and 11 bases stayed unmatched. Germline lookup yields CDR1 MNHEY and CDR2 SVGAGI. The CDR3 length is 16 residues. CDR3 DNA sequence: TGTGCCAGCAGTTCCAGGACTGGCGGGAGCACCTACGAGCAGTACTTC. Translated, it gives CASSSRTGGSTYEQYF.

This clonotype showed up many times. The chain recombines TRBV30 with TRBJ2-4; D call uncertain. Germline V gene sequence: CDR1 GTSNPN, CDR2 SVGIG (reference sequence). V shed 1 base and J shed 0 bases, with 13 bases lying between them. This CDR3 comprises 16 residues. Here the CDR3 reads CAWSGSGHRAKNIQYF. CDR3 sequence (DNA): TGTGCCTGGAGTGGTTCCGGGCATAGAGCCAAAAACATTCAGTACTTC.

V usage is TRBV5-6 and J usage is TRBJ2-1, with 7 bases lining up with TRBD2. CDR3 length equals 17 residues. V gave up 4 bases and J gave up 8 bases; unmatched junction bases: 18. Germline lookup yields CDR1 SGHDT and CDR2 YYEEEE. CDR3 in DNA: TGTGCCAGCAGCCTTTGGGGCGGTGGGAGGGCCTGGGATGAGCAGTTCTTC. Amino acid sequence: CASSLWGGGRAWDEQFF.

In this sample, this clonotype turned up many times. The CDR3 sequence is CASSDQWEQETQYF. Written as DNA, the CDR3 is TGTGCCAGCAGTGATCAGTGGGAACAAGAGACCCAGTACTTC. The chain joins TRBV28 to TRBJ2-5; D unclear. CDR3 length equals 14 residues. Per the germline V gene, CDR1 is MDHEN and CDR2 is SYDVKM. The V end was cut by 5 bases, the J end by 2 bases, with 12 bases between.